The source of this T cell receptor beta chain is a study of OX40 agonist ivuxolimab in advanced cancers. Study information: The patients got ivuxolimab, which is an agonistic anti-OX40 (CD134) antibody. Every 2 weeks, ivuxolimab was infused into the patients intravenously at between 0.01 and 10 mg/kg. General study points: At 0.1 to 3.0 mg/kg, CD4+ and CD8+ blood T cells expanded clonally by week 6. Among the lowest peripheral clonal expansion occurred in 0.1-3.0 mg/kg partial responders.

A remark on this clone: Its specificity is unknown.

The CDR3 length is 12 residues. In germline, CDR1 is KGHSH, CDR2 LQKENI. Trimming removed 9 bases from V and 3 bases from J, with 10 bases in between. TCRdb's copy holds only in-frame clones and misses some; the assay was immunoSEQ multiplex PCR. This table holds approximately 65,000 clones, roughly 84% found once. The chain has TRBV18 and TRBJ2-3; D not certain. This sequence originates from an adult with an advanced solid tumor such as melanoma, head and neck, liver or kidney cancer. The sequences come from CD4+ or CD8+ T cells sorted from blood, collected in a trial of the OX40 agonist ivuxolimab. CDR3 nucleotides: TGTGCCAGTACTGAAGGGACAGATACGCAGTATTTT. Protein sequence: CASTEGTDTQYF.